This TCR beta chain was profiled in a study of beta chain features in type 1 diabetes. Findings and caveats of the study: There was a moderate but significant shortening of TCRB CDR3s in all four CD4+ subsets of Type 1 diabetes patients. Comparison showed that naive, central memory and Treg TCRB repertoires appeared more similar among patients than among healthy donors. No resolution was reached here on whether HLA type influences TCRB rearrangement.

Reverse transcribing all isolated RNA meant expressed TCRB transcripts were sequenced. The table came from immunoSEQ multiplex PCR; TCRdb's copy has only in-frame clones and leaves some out. The sample has 900,000 or so clones, 15% to 20% seen once; the top ten hold 0.02% to 0.025%. As to this clone: As yet, its antigen is unknown.

Trimming removed 1 base at V and 8 bases at J, with 15 bases between. The CDR3 consists of 15 residues. Germline CDR1 and CDR2: LGHNA and YSLEER. The sequence was collected from a woman aged 18 to 35 in good health. V gene TRBV4-3 combines with J gene TRBJ1-3; D remains ambiguous. The sequenced material came from naive CD4+ T cells from blood. The DNA of the CDR3 is TGCGCCAGCAGCCAAGTCCTCGGGCCCGGTCACACCATATATTTT. It encodes CASSQVLGPGHTIYF.